The clone carrying this TCR beta chain was picked up many times. Trimming cost V 1 base and J 0 bases; bases outside gene matches: 16. Per germline, CDR1 PRHDT and CDR2 FYEKMQ (reference sequence). The CDR3 has 20 residues. Sorting selected naive CD8 T cells with a CD8+CD4-CCR7+CD45RA+ phenotype. These data are taken from a study of molecular identifiers for immune sequencing clone quantification. TCRdb re-analysed the PCR reads in MiXCR, keeping a single row per CDR3 protein. This sample has approximately 10,000 distinct CDR3 sequences; roughly a sixth occur once, and the top ten carry around 2.1%. The source is a human donor in good health. Some libraries in this study had Jurkat cell RNA spiked in. The sample consisted of naive CD8+ T cells from blood, with Jurkat cell RNA spiked in. The subset is: FACS-sorted CD8+CD4-CCR7+CD45RA+ naive T cells. The chain recombines TRBV13 with TRBJ2-3; 7 positions match TRBD2. The CDR3 DNA reads TGTGCCAGCAGCTTAGTCCCCCATCAGCGGGACGGGTCTAGCACAGATACGCAGTATTTT. Protein: CASSLVPHQRDGSSTDTQYF.